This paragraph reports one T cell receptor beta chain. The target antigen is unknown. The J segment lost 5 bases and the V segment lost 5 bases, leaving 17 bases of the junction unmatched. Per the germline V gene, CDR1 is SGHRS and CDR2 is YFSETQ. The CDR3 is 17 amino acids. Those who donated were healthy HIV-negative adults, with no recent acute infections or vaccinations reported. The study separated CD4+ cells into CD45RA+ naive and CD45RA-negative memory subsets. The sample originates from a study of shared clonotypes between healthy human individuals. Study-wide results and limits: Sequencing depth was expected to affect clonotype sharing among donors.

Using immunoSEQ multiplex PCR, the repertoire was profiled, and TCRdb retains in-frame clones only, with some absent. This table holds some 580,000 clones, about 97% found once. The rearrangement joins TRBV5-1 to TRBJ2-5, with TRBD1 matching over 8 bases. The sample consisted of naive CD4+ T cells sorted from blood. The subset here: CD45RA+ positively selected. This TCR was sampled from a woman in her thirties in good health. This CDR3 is CASSPGQGRGEWETQYF. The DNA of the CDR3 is TGCGCCAGCAGTCCCGGACAGGGCAGGGGGGAGTGGGAGACCCAGTACTTC.